These T cell receptor beta chains were read from a single sample in a study of T cell repertoires in cytomegalovirus infection. TCRdb used MiXCR to reprocess the reads, holding one entry per CDR3 protein. The table includes around 440,000 distinct CDR3 sequences, over 9% detected once. Sequencing was carried out using PBMCs. The origin of the receptors is a human donor in good health (CMV status not recorded). Some clones in this sample may be carry-over from other donors' samples. The CDR3 runs from the conserved cysteine through the conserved F or W. A D gene is named only where the DNA matches it firmly. Some rows have no size entry. The others give once, few or many, or a class for an expanded clone.

J,size,D,V,CDR3,DNA
TRBJ2-1,few,-,TRBV30,CAWSLRYEQFF,TGTGCCTGGAGCCTTAGGTATGAGCAGTTCTTC
TRBJ2-2,many,TRBD2,TRBV12-3/TRBV12-4,CASSWGGGTSGELFF,TGTGCCAGCAGTTGGGGCGGGGGTACCTCCGGGGAGCTGTTTTTT
TRBJ2-1,many,TRBD2,TRBV20-1,CSAGGGRAWNEQFF,TGCAGTGCTGGCGGCGGGAGGGCCTGGAATGAGCAGTTCTTC
TRBJ2-7,many,TRBD2,TRBV28,CASSPTAGVNEQYF,TGTGCCAGCAGTCCAACAGCGGGGGTAAACGAGCAGTACTTC
TRBJ2-1,many,-,TRBV7-8,CASSLESRAYNEQFF,TGTGCCAGCAGCTTAGAAAGCCGCGCCTACAATGAGCAGTTCTTC
TRBJ1-2,-,-,TRBV30,CAWSDRRDGYTF,TGTGCCTGGAGCGACCGCAGGGATGGCTACACCTTC
TRBJ2-7,many,-,TRBV7-2,CASSYLGSGSYEQYF,TGTGCCAGCAGCTACCTGGGGTCCGGCTCCTACGAGCAGTACTTC
TRBJ1-2,-,-,TRBV5-6,CASLQLDRYTF,TGTGCCAGCCTTCAGCTTGATCGCTACACCTTC
TRBJ2-1,many,TRBD2,TRBV5-4,CASRSGTSPMVEQFF,TGTGCCAGCAGATCTGGGACTAGCCCTATGGTTGAGCAGTTCTTC
TRBJ2-1,many,TRBD1,TRBV6-1,CASSPTTGENGNEQFF,TGTGCCAGCAGTCCCACGACAGGGGAAAATGGCAATGAGCAGTTCTTC